The sequence of this T cell receptor beta chain was determined in a study of T cell responses to AZD1222 COVID-19 vaccine. A word on this clone: Its antigen is not identified.

Clones were sequenced by immunoSEQ multiplex PCR, and TCRdb holds only the in-frame ones, with some missing. Of tens of thousands of clones listed, about 87% are singletons. The CDR3 totals 14 residues. The V and J ends lost 3 bases and 2 bases respectively, with 8 bases between them. Germline CDR1 is ENHRY and CDR2 is SYGVKD. Study-wide results and caveats: Reports indicate that nearly half of spike-specific TCRs are directed at unmutated variant regions. It should be noted that donors were predominantly white British and more often female, and clonal diversity was possibly underestimated. Without day 14 samples, only post-peak T cell repertoires were studied.

The receptor was derived from an adult who received the AZD1222 COVID-19 vaccine. V and J are TRBV10-3 and TRBJ1-5, with D uncertain. Source: peripheral blood, taken 28 days after the second AZD1222 dose. As DNA, the CDR3 is TGTGCCATCAGTGAAGGTCCACGCAATCAGCCCCAGCATTTT. Translated: CAISEGPRNQPQHF.